The clone carrying this T cell receptor beta chain was observed a few times. MiXCR, applied by TCRdb to the 5' RACE reads, yields one record per CDR3 protein. The sample includes under 350,000 distinct CDR3 sequences, approximately 4% of them seen just once. The data originate from a study of T cells after yellow fever vaccination. CDR3 size: 15 residues. Germline-derived CDR1 and CDR2 are SGHNT and YENEEA. The V gene lost 5 bases and the J gene lost 7 bases, with 18 bases spanning the gap. Source: PBMCs, taken 5 days after the yellow fever booster vaccination. This sequence was found in a man aged 18 to 35 who received the YFV17D yellow fever vaccine. The chain couples TRBV11-3 to TRBJ2-1; D perhaps matches TRBD1 (7 bases). The CDR3 reads CASSPGGQRKNEQFF. The CDR3 DNA is TGTGCCAGCAGCCCCGGGGGACAGAGAAAAAATGAGCAGTTCTTC.